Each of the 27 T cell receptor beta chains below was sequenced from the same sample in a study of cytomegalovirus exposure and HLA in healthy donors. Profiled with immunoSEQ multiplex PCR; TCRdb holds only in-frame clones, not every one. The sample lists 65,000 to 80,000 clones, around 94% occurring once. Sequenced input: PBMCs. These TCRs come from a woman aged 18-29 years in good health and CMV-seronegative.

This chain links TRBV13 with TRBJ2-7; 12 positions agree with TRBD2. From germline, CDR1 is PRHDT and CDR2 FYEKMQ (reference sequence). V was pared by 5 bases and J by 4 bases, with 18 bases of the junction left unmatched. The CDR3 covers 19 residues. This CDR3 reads CASSLTSSGGAGQEYEQYF. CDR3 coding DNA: TGTGCCAGCAGCCTAACTTCTAGCGGGGGGGCCGGCCAAGAGTACGAGCAGTACTTC.

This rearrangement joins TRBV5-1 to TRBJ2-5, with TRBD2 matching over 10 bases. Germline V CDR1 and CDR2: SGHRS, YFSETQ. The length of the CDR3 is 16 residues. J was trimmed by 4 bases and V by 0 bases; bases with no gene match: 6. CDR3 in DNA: TGCGCCAGCAGCTTGGGGCCTAGCGGGAGAGGAGAGACCCAGTACTTC. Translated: CASSLGPSGRGETQYF.

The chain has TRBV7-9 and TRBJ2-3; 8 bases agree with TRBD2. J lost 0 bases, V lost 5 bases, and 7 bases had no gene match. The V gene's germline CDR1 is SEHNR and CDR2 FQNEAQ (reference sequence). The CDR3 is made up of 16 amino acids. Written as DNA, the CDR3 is TGTGCCAGCAGCCACAACGGGGGGGTAAGCACAGATACGCAGTATTTT. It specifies CASSHNGGVSTDTQYF.

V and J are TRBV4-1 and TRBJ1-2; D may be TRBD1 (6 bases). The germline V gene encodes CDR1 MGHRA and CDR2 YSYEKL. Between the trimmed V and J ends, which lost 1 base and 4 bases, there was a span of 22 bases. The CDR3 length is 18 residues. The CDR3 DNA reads TGCGCCAGCAGCCAAGCTCCACAGGGAAAAGTAATGGTCTATGGCTACACCTTC. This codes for CASSQAPQGKVMVYGYTF.

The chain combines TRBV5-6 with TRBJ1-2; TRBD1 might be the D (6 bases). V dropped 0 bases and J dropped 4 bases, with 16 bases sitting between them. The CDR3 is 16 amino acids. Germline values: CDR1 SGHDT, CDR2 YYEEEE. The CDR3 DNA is TGTGCCAGCAGCTTGGCAGAAAGGACAGCCCTCTATGGCTACACCTTC. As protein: CASSLAERTALYGYTF.

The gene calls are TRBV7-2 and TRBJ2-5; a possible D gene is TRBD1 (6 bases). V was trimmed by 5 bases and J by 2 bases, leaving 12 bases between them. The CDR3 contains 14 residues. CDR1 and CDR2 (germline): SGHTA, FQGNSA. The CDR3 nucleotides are TGTGCCAGCAGCCGCGATCAGGGGCAAGAGACCCAGTACTTC. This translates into CASSRDQGQETQYF.

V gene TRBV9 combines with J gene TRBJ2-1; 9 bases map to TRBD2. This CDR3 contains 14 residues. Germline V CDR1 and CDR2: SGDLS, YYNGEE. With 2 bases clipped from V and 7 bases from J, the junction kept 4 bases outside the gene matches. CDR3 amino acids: CASSVSGGWNEQFF. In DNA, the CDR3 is TGTGCCAGCAGCGTCAGCGGGGGGTGGAATGAGCAGTTCTTC.

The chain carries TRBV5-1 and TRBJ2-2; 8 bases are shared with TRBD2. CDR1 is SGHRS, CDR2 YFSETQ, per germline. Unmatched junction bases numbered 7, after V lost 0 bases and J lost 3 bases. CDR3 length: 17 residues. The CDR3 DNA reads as TGCGCCAGCAGCTTGGAGTCGGGGGGGCCTTACACCGGGGAGCTGTTTTTT. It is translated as CASSLESGGPYTGELFF.

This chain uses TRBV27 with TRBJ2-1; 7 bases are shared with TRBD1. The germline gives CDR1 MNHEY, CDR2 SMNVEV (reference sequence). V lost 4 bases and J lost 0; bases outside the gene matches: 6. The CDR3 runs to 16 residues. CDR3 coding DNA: TGTGCCAGCAGTTCCGGGACAGATCGCTCCTACAATGAGCAGTTCTTC. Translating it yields CASSSGTDRSYNEQFF.

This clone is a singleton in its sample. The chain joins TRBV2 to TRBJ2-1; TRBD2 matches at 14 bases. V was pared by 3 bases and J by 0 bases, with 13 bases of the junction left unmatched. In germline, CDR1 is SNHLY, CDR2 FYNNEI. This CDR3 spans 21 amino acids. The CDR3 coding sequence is TGTGCCAGCAGTGAGGGACTAGCGGGAGCCGACATTCCCAGCTCCTACAATGAGCAGTTCTTC. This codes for CASSEGLAGADIPSSYNEQFF.

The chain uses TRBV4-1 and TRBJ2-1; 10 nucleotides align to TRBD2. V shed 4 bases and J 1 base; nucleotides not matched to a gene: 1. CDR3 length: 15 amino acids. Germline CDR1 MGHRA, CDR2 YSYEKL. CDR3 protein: CASSPTSGSYNEQFF. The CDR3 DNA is TGCGCCAGCAGCCCGACTAGCGGGTCCTACAATGAGCAGTTCTTC.

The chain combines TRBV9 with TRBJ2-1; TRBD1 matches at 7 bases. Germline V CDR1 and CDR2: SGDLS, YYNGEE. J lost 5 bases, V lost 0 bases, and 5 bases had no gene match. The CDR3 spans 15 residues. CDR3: CASSVEQGRNNEQFF. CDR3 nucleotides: TGTGCCAGCAGCGTAGAACAGGGGCGGAACAATGAGCAGTTCTTC.

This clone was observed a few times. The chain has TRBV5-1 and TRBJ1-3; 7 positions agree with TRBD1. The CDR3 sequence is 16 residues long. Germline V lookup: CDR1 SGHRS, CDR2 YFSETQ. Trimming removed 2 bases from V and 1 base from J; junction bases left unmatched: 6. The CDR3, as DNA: TGCGCCAGCAGCTTAACATCACAGGGGTCTGGAAACACCATATATTTT. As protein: CASSLTSQGSGNTIYF.

This CDR3 is CASSGYSVAKNIQYF. CDR3 nucleotides: TGTGCCAGCAGTGGATACAGTGTAGCCAAAAACATTCAGTACTTC. This rearrangement joins TRBV6-1 to TRBJ2-4, with D unresolved. The CDR3 has 15 residues. The germline V and J ends were trimmed by 4 bases and 0 bases, with 10 bases remaining between them. Germline V gives CDR1 MNHNS, CDR2 SASEGT.

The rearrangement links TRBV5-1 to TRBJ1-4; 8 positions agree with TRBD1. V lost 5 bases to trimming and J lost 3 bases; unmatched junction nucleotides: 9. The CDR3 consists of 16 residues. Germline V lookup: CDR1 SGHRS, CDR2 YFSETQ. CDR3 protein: CASSYDRGRANEKLFF. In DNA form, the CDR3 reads TGCGCCAGCAGTTACGACAGGGGTCGGGCTAATGAAAAACTGTTTTTT.

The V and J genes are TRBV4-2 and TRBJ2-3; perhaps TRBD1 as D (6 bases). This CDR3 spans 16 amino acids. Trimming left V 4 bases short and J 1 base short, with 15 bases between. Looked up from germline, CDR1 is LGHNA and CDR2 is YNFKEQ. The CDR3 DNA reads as TGTGCCAGCAGCCTACTGGAAGGGACACGCACAGATACGCAGTATTTT. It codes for CASSLLEGTRTDTQYF.

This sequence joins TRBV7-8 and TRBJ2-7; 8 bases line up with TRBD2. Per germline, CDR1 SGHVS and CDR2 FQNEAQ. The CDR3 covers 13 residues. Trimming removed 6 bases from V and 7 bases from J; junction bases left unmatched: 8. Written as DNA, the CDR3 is TGTGCCAGCAGTGGGACTAGTGTTTGGGAGCAGTACTTC. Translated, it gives CASSGTSVWEQYF. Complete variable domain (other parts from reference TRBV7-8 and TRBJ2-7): GAGVSQSPRYKVAKRGQDVALRCDPISGHVSLFWYQQALGQGPEFLTYFQNEAQLDKSGLPSDRFFAERPEGSVSTLKIQRTQQEDSAVYLCASSGTSVWEQYFGPGTRLTVT.

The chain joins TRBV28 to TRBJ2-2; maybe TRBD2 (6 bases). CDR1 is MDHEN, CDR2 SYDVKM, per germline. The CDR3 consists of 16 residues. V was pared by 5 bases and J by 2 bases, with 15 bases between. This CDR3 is CASSLPGLTNTGELFF. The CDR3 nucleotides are TGTGCCAGCAGTCTTCCGGGACTTACAAACACCGGGGAGCTGTTTTTT.

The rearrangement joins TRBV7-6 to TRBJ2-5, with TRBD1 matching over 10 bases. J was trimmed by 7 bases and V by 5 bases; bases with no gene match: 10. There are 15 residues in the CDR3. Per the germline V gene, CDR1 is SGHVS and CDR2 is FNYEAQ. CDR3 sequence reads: CASSPNAGQGGTQYF. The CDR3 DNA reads TGTGCCAGCAGCCCTAACGCCGGACAGGGGGGGACCCAGTACTTC.

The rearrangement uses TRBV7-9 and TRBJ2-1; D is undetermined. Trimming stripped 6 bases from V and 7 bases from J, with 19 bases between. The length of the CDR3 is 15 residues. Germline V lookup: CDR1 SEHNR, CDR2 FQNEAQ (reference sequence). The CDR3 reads CASSPSTVNINEQFF. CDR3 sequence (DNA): TGTGCCAGCAGTCCCAGCACAGTGAATATTAATGAGCAGTTCTTC.

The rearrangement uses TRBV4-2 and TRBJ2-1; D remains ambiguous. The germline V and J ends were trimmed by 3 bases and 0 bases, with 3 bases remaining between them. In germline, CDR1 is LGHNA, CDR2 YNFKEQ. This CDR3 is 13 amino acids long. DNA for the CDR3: TGTGCCAGCAGCCAGAGCTCCTACAATGAGCAGTTCTTC. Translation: CASSQSSYNEQFF.

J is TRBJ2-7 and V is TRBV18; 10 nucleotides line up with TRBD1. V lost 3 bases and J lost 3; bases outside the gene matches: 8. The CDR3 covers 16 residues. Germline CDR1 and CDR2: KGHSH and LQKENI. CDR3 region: CASSPQDRGSHYEQYF. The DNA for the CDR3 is TGTGCCAGCTCACCTCAGGACAGGGGGAGTCACTACGAGCAGTACTTC.

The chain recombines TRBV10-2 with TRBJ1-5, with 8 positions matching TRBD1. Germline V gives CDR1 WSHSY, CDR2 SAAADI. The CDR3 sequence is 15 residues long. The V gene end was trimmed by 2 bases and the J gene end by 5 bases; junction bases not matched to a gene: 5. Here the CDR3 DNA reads TGCGCCAGCAGTGAGGCAGGGACAGGTTATCAGCCCCAGCATTTT. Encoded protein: CASSEAGTGYQPQHF.

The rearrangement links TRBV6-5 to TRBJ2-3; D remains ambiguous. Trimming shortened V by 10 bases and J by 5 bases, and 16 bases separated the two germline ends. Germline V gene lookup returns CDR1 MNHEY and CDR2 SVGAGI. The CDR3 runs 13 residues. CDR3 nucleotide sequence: TGTGCCACCCTCGCGCCAGGCAAAGATACGCAGTATTTT. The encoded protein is CATLAPGKDTQYF.

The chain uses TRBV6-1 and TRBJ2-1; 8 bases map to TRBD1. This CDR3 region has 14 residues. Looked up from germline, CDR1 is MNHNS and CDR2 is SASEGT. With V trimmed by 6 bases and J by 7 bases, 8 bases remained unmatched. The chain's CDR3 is CASRDRDRINEQFF. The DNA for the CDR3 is TGTGCCAGCAGAGACCGGGACAGGATTAATGAGCAGTTCTTC.

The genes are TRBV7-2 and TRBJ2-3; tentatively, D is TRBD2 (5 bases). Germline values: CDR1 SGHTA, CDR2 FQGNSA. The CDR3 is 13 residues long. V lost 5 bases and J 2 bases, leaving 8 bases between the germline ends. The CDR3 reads CASSPDFTDTQYF. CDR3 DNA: TGTGCCAGCAGCCCGGACTTCACAGATACGCAGTATTTT.

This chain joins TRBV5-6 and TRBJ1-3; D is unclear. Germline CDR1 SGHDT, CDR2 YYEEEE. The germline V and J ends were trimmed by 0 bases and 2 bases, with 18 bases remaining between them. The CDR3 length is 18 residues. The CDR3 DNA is TGTGCCAGCAGCTTGGGAGCATCCAGATTTGGAGCTGGAAACACCATATATTTT. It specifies CASSLGASRFGAGNTIYF.